These 24 T cell receptor beta chains originate from one sample sequenced in a study of blood T cell repertoires in COVID-19. Generated by immunoSEQ multiplex PCR, the TCRdb table keeps only in-frame clones and is missing some. The repertoire holds roughly 25,000 clones, with around 92% as singletons. What was sequenced was peripheral blood. The receptors derive from a human donor in a cohort sampled during active COVID-19.

Here the CDR3 DNA reads TGTGCCAGCAGCTTAGGGGGGGCCGAGGGAGATACGCAGTATTTT. Translation gives CASSLGGAEGDTQYF. The V gene is TRBV5-4, the J gene TRBJ2-3; tentatively, D is TRBD2 (7 bases). The V gene's germline CDR1 is SGHNT and CDR2 YYREEE (reference sequence). The V gene lost 2 bases and the J gene lost 5 bases, with 15 bases spanning the gap. The CDR3 is 15 residues long.

This clone was found once. V usage is TRBV3-1 (or the pseudogene TRBV3-2) and J usage is TRBJ2-3; 10 nucleotides match TRBD2. The CDR3 covers 17 residues. Per germline, CDR1 LGHDT and CDR2 YNNKEL (reference sequence). Trimming cost V 3 bases and J 1 base; bases outside gene matches: 7. The CDR3 is CASSQVLAGGRTDTQYF. For the CDR3, the DNA is TGTGCCAGCAGCCAGGTCTTAGCGGGGGGACGCACAGATACGCAGTATTTT.

This clone came up once. V is TRBV6-5 and J is TRBJ2-1; D perhaps matches TRBD2 (6 bases). CDR1 is MNHEY and CDR2 is SVGAGI in the germline V gene. The CDR3 is 13 amino acids. The V gene lost 8 bases and the J gene lost 9 bases, with 17 bases spanning the gap. CDR3 DNA sequence: TGTGCCAGCCGTAGTGGGGGGAGAGGTGAGCAGTTCTTC. It codes for CASRSGGRGEQFF.

This chain joins TRBV5-4 and TRBJ1-6; D possibly corresponds to TRBD1 (6 bases). This CDR3 comprises 16 residues. The germline CDR1 and CDR2 sequences are SGHNT and YYREEE (reference sequence). Trimming removed 4 bases at V and 8 bases at J, with 19 bases between. The CDR3 nucleotides are TGTGCCAGCAGCCTAGGGGGTCACGGGGTGGATTCACCCCTCCACTTT. Protein product: CASSLGGHGVDSPLHF.

The V call is TRBV14, the J call TRBJ2-2; D gene unclear. V was pared by 0 bases and J by 6 bases, with 11 bases between. Germline assignment: CDR1 SGHDN and CDR2 FVKESK. The CDR3 spans 15 residues. Written as DNA, the CDR3 is TGTGCCAGCAGCCAAGATTTTGGCCTCGCCGGGGAGCTGTTTTTT. Its translation: CASSQDFGLAGELFF.

The chain uses TRBV11-2 and TRBJ1-2, with 7 bases that match TRBD1. V was pared by 1 base and J by 5 bases, with 7 bases of the junction left unmatched. CDR1 is SGHAT, CDR2 FQNNGV, per germline. This CDR3 is 15 amino acids long. CDR3 nucleotides: TGTGCCAGCAGCTTAGCCCAGGGGGGAGGTTATGGCTACACCTTC. Residues: CASSLAQGGGYGYTF.

V gene TRBV7-6 combines with J gene TRBJ1-6; 8 bases match TRBD1. Germline V gene sequence: CDR1 SGHVS, CDR2 FNYEAQ. There are 15 residues in the CDR3. Trimming at V came to 5 bases and at J to 10 bases, leaving 10 bases not matched to a gene. The CDR3: CASSPSTGAVSPLHF. The CDR3 bases are TGTGCCAGCAGCCCATCGACAGGGGCGGTATCACCCCTCCACTTT.

This clone has just one count. The CDR3 nucleotides read TGCGCCAGCAGTTTACAGGGCACACTAGCCAAAAACATTCAGTACTTC. The encoded protein is CASSLQGTLAKNIQYF. V gene TRBV5-1 combines with J gene TRBJ2-4, with a weak D call TRBD1 (6 bases). Germline lookup yields CDR1 SGHRS and CDR2 YFSETQ. There are 16 residues in the CDR3. Between the trimmed V and J ends, which lost 5 bases and 0 bases, there was a span of 15 bases.

This chain uses TRBV18 with TRBJ1-2, with D uncertain. V lost 5 bases and J lost 1, with 5 bases in between. Germline CDR1 and CDR2: KGHSH and LQKENI. The CDR3 runs to 12 residues. The CDR3 nucleotides are TGTGCCAGCTCAGACAATAACTATGGCTACACCTTC. It yields the protein CASSDNNYGYTF.

This chain links TRBV2 with TRBJ2-7; D uncertain. V was shortened by 4 bases and J by 4 bases, with 14 bases between the two germline ends. The CDR3 runs to 14 residues. Germline assignment: CDR1 SNHLY and CDR2 FYNNEI. Here the CDR3 DNA reads TGTGCCAGCAGTGTCTATGGGCGCAGATACGAGCAGTACGTC. Protein: CASSVYGRRYEQYV.

V usage is TRBV11-2 and J usage is TRBJ1-1, with D unresolved. CDR1 SGHAT and CDR2 FQNNGV come from the germline V gene. Trimming cost V 1 base and J 2 bases, with 8 bases left between them. The CDR3 has 14 residues. The CDR3 here is CASSLGTRNTEAFF. CDR3 DNA: TGTGCCAGCAGCTTAGGAACAAGAAACACTGAAGCTTTCTTT.

This chain uses TRBV12-5 with TRBJ2-3, with TRBD1 matching over 7 bases. This CDR3 is built from 18 residues. The germline V gene has CDR1 LGHNT and CDR2 FRNRAP. Trimming removed 0 bases from V and 2 bases from J; junction bases left unmatched: 11. Here the CDR3 DNA reads TGTGCTAGTGGTTTGGTATTTTTCGGGACAGAGAACACAGATACGCAGTATTTT. The encoded protein is CASGLVFFGTENTDTQYF.

The chain joins TRBV18 to TRBJ2-5; TRBD1 is a possible D gene (6 bases). Germline V gene sequence: CDR1 KGHSH, CDR2 LQKENI. V lost 3 bases, J lost 3 bases, and 14 bases lay in between. The CDR3 totals 15 residues. In nucleotides, the CDR3 is TGTGCCAGCTCACCCCTACAGGGTCTCGAAGAGACCCAGTACTTC. This codes for CASSPLQGLEETQYF.

The chain employs TRBV18 and TRBJ2-3; D not certain. This CDR3 is built from 13 residues. Trimming removed 3 bases from V and 9 bases from J, with 13 bases in between. Germline V lookup: CDR1 KGHSH, CDR2 LQKENI. CDR3 protein: CASSPPKIYTQYF. The CDR3, as DNA: TGTGCCAGCTCACCTCCCAAGATCTACACGCAGTATTTT. Full variable domain (missing parts from reference TRBV18 and TRBJ2-3): NAGVMQNPRHLVRRRGQEARLRCSPMKGHSHVYWYRQLPEEGLKFMVYLQKENIIDESGMPKERFSAEFPKEGPSILRIQQVVRGDSAAYFCASSPPKIYTQYFGPGTRLTVL.

This clone was seen a single time. The chain has TRBV7-7 and TRBJ2-1; TRBD2 is a possible D gene (6 bases). V was cut by 2 bases and J by 8 bases, with 19 bases left in between. The CDR3 length is 16 residues. The germline V gene encodes CDR1 SSHAT and CDR2 FNYEAQ (reference sequence). CDR3 coding DNA: TGTGCCAGCAGCTTAAGGGGCGGAGGGTTTGGGGATGAGCAGTTCTTC. This translates into CASSLRGGGFGDEQFF.

The genes are TRBV19 and TRBJ1-6; D uncertain. The CDR3 runs 18 residues. The ends were cut back, 7 bases at V and 2 bases at J, with 21 bases in the middle. CDR1 LNHDA and CDR2 SQIVND come from the germline V gene (reference sequence). The CDR3 spells CASKPRGRGFTYNSPLHF. The CDR3 region has the DNA TGTGCCAGTAAGCCAAGAGGCCGAGGGTTTACCTATAATTCACCCCTCCACTTT.

This chain joins TRBV5-1 and TRBJ2-5, with TRBD1 as a possible D gene (6 bases). In germline, CDR1 is SGHRS, CDR2 YFSETQ. The V end lost 5 bases, the J end lost 0 bases, and 11 bases lay between the germline ends. This CDR3 spans 14 amino acids. CDR3 in amino acids: CASSHSGDQETQYF. DNA for the CDR3: TGCGCCAGCAGTCACTCAGGGGACCAAGAGACCCAGTACTTC. Looking up the rest from reference TRBV5-1 and TRBJ2-5 gives the full variable domain: KAGVTQTPRYLIKTRGQQVTLSCSPISGHRSVSWYQQTPGQGLQFLFEYFSETQRNKGNFPGRFSGRQFSNSRSEMNVSTLELGDSALYLCASSHSGDQETQYFGPGTRLLVL.

The V call is TRBV18, the J call TRBJ2-5, with 7 bases that match TRBD1. V dropped 5 bases and J dropped 9; count of bases not matched to a gene: 18. The germline V gene encodes CDR1 KGHSH and CDR2 LQKENI. This CDR3 contains 16 residues. The CDR3 sequence: CASSTNPPGQKIAQYF. DNA for the CDR3: TGTGCCAGCTCAACGAACCCTCCGGGACAGAAAATTGCCCAGTACTTC. The full variable domain, rest sourced from reference TRBV18 and TRBJ2-5, is NAGVMQNPRHLVRRRGQEARLRCSPMKGHSHVYWYRQLPEEGLKFMVYLQKENIIDESGMPKERFSAEFPKEGPSILRIQQVVRGDSAAYFCASSTNPPGQKIAQYFGPGTRLLVL.

This clone came up a few times. The rearrangement joins TRBV4-1 to TRBJ1-5; 8 bases align to TRBD1. Germline loops: CDR1 MGHRA, CDR2 YSYEKL. V gave up 6 bases and J gave up 6 bases; unmatched junction bases: 13. This CDR3 spans 16 amino acids. For the CDR3, the DNA is TGCGCCAGCAGACAACTCACAGGGGGATCGGGTCAGCCCCAGCATTTT. It encodes CASRQLTGGSGQPQHF.

The sample holds a few counts of this clone. The chain recombines TRBV28 with TRBJ2-7; TRBD2 matches at 12 bases. V lost 5 bases and J lost 0; bases outside the gene matches: 5. CDR1 is MDHEN and CDR2 is SYDVKM in the germline V gene. CDR3 size: 16 residues. CDR3 region: CASSRLAGVHSYEQYV. CDR3 in DNA: TGTGCCAGCAGTAGACTAGCGGGGGTACACTCCTACGAGCAGTACGTC.

This sequence joins TRBV7-9 and TRBJ2-3; 10 nucleotides align to TRBD2. This CDR3 comprises 16 residues. J lost 4 bases, V lost 1 base, and 5 bases had no gene match. The germline V gene has CDR1 SEHNR and CDR2 FQNEAQ (reference sequence). The CDR3 region is CASSLEVAGGPDTQYF. CDR3 in DNA: TGTGCCAGCAGCTTAGAAGTAGCGGGGGGCCCAGATACGCAGTATTTT.

J is TRBJ2-3 and V is TRBV5-4; D may be TRBD1 (6 bases). CDR3 length: 14 amino acids. Germline V gene lookup returns CDR1 SGHNT and CDR2 YYREEE (reference sequence). V was pared by 5 bases and J by 2 bases, with 12 bases between. The CDR3 DNA sequence: TGTGCCAGCAGACGGGACACCTTCACAGATACGCAGTATTTT. It translates to CASRRDTFTDTQYF.

This chain uses TRBV24-1 with TRBJ2-1; 12 positions agree with TRBD1. The CDR3 sequence is 15 residues long. Germline assignment: CDR1 KGHDR and CDR2 SFDVKD. After removal of 10 bases from V and 7 bases from J, the junction contained 10 bases not matched to a gene. The DNA of the CDR3 is TGTGCCACAGCCCCGGGACAGGGGGCTTCGAATGAGCAGTTCTTC. It translates to CATAPGQGASNEQFF.

The rearrangement uses TRBV18 and TRBJ1-2; a weak D match, TRBD1 (6 bases). The V and J ends lost 4 bases and 3 bases respectively, with 12 bases between them. This CDR3 is built from 14 residues. CDR1 and CDR2 from the germline V gene are KGHSH and LQKENI. DNA for the CDR3: TGTGCCAGCTCACTAACGACAGGCCACTATGGCTACACCTTC. Its translation is CASSLTTGHYGYTF. The full variable domain, with the rest looked up from reference TRBV18 and TRBJ1-2, is NAGVMQNPRHLVRRRGQEARLRCSPMKGHSHVYWYRQLPEEGLKFMVYLQKENIIDESGMPKERFSAEFPKEGPSILRIQQVVRGDSAAYFCASSLTTGHYGYTFGSGTRLTVV.